The present entry profiles one T cell receptor beta chain with its context. Original handling: Estimated nucleated cell counts came from reference gene primer amplification. Clones were sequenced by immunoSEQ multiplex PCR, and TCRdb holds only the in-frame ones, with some missing. V and J calls and clone size are given by that table; D and trimming were obtained from the DNA. The sample yields some 320,000 clones, about 90% seen once. The sample is drawn from a study of blood T cell repertoires in COVID-19. This CDR3 is built from 13 residues. The germline V gene has CDR1 SNHLY and CDR2 FYNNEI. Trimming removed 5 bases from V and 0 bases from J, with 2 bases in between.

The source is a woman aged 50 to 60 who had recovered from COVID-19. Sequencing input: peripheral blood. J is TRBJ2-6 and V is TRBV2; D is undetermined. The CDR3 nucleotides are TGTGCCAGCAGTCGCTCTGGGGCCAACGTCCTGACTTTC. It codes for CASSRSGANVLTF.